These T cell receptor beta chains were read from a single sample in a study of blood T cell repertoires in COVID-19. Here immunoSEQ multiplex PCR was the method, and the copy in TCRdb shows in-frame clones only, minus some. Of a few hundred thousand clones listed, 87% are singletons. The sequencing input was peripheral blood. The receptors were gathered from a woman aged 50 to 60 who had recovered from COVID-19. The CDR3 runs from the conserved cysteine through the conserved F or W. A D gene is named only where the DNA matches it firmly. A clone size is listed for some rows: how often the clone was seen (once, few, many), or a class if it is expanded.

D: NA; J: TRBJ1-1; V: TRBV12-5; size: NA; DNA: TGTGCTAGTGGTCCCGAGACGGGGACTGAAGCTTTCTTT; CDR3: CASGPETGTEAFF
D: NA; J: TRBJ2-3; V: TRBV2; size: NA; DNA: TGTGCCAGCAGAGAGCTCTACTCGGGCACAGATACGCAGTATTTT; CDR3: CASRELYSGTDTQYF
D: TRBD1; J: TRBJ1-2; V: TRBV30; size: NA; DNA: TGTGCCTGGAGTGCGGGACAGAGCTTTAACTATGGCTACACCTTC; CDR3: CAWSAGQSFNYGYTF
D: TRBD2; J: TRBJ2-5; V: TRBV3-1/TRBV3-2; size: NA; DNA: TGTGCCAGCAGCCGGACGGGGGGGGCTTACTTC; CDR3: CASSRTGGAYF
D: NA; J: TRBJ2-2; V: TRBV5-1; size: NA; DNA: TGCGCCAGCAGCTTAGACTGGGACACCGGGGAGCTGTTTTTT; CDR3: CASSLDWDTGELFF
D: TRBD2; J: TRBJ2-7; V: TRBV7-8; size: once; DNA: TGTGCCAGCAGCCTAGGTCCGCGGGGGGACTACGAGCAGTACTTC; CDR3: CASSLGPRGDYEQYF
D: TRBD1; J: TRBJ1-2; V: TRBV5-1; size: once; DNA: TGCGCCAGCAGCTCCGGGACAGGACCGGGCTACACCTTC; CDR3: CASSSGTGPGYTF
D: NA; J: TRBJ1-4; V: TRBV5-1; size: NA; DNA: TGCGCCAGCAGCTTGGGGTCCGGGGGAAATGAAAAACTGTTTTTT; CDR3: CASSLGSGGNEKLFF
D: NA; J: TRBJ2-6; V: TRBV28; size: NA; DNA: TGTGCCAGCAGCTCCTTTTCTTCTGGGGCCAACGTCCTGACTTTC; CDR3: CASSSFSSGANVLTF
D: NA; J: TRBJ2-2; V: TRBV19; size: NA; DNA: TGTGCCAGTAGTATAGGGAGGACCGGGGAGCTGTTTTTT; CDR3: CASSIGRTGELFF
D: NA; J: TRBJ1-1; V: TRBV11-1; size: NA; DNA: TGTGCCAGCAGCTTAGAAGCGGGCACTGAAGCTTTCTTT; CDR3: CASSLEAGTEAFF
D: NA; J: TRBJ1-1; V: TRBV7-9; size: NA; DNA: TGTGCCAGCAGCTTAGCGGGGCCCTCAGGAGCTTTCTTT; CDR3: CASSLAGPSGAFF
D: NA; J: TRBJ2-2; V: TRBV5-6; size: NA; DNA: TGTGCCAGCAGCCCTCAGACAGATCCCTACACCGGGGAGCTGTTTTTT; CDR3: CASSPQTDPYTGELFF
D: TRBD2; J: TRBJ2-3; V: TRBV9; size: few; DNA: TGTGCCAGCAGCGTTGGGACTAGCGGGAGGGCCGTAGATACGCAGTATTTT; CDR3: CASSVGTSGRAVDTQYF
D: TRBD2; J: TRBJ2-2; V: TRBV6-5; size: NA; DNA: TGTGCCAGCAGTTACCGGGAGGGCACCGGGGAGCTGTTTTTT; CDR3: CASSYREGTGELFF
D: TRBD1; J: TRBJ2-7; V: TRBV28; size: once; DNA: TGTGCCAGCAGTCTACAGGGGGGAAACGAGCAGTACTTC; CDR3: CASSLQGGNEQYF
D: NA; J: TRBJ2-3; V: TRBV20-1; size: NA; DNA: TGCAGTGCCCTCAGCACAGATACGCAGTATTTT; CDR3: CSALSTDTQYF
D: NA; J: TRBJ1-6; V: TRBV7-6; size: NA; DNA: TGTGCCAGCAGCTTAGGGGGGGAACCCCTCCACTTT; CDR3: CASSLGGEPLHF
D: TRBD1; J: TRBJ2-7; V: TRBV5-1; size: once; DNA: TGCGCCAGCAGCCCCTCCGGGACAGGGATCCACGAGCAGTACTTC; CDR3: CASSPSGTGIHEQYF
D: NA; J: TRBJ2-3; V: TRBV6-4; size: NA; DNA: TGTGCCAGCACCCCCCGGGACACCTCTAGCACAGATACGCAGTATTTT; CDR3: CASTPRDTSSTDTQYF
D: TRBD2; J: TRBJ2-7; V: TRBV13; size: NA; DNA: TGTGCCAGCAGCTTAAGGACTAGCGGAAGTCCCGAGCAGTACTTC; CDR3: CASSLRTSGSPEQYF
D: TRBD1; J: TRBJ2-7; V: TRBV6-4; size: NA; DNA: TGTGCCAGCAAGCCGGACAGGGGTACCTACGAGCAGTACTTC; CDR3: CASKPDRGTYEQYF
D: NA; J: TRBJ1-1; V: TRBV5-6; size: NA; DNA: TGTGCCAGCAGCTTGGGGGGAGGATTCATGAACACTGAAGCTTTCTTT; CDR3: CASSLGGGFMNTEAFF
D: TRBD2; J: TRBJ2-7; V: TRBV7-2; size: NA; DNA: TGTGCCAGCAGCTCGGGACTAGCGGCATTCTACGAGCAGTACTTC; CDR3: CASSSGLAAFYEQYF
D: NA; J: TRBJ1-3; V: TRBV9; size: NA; DNA: TGTGCCAGCAGTGGCTTAATAGGGGGGGGTGGAAACACCATATATTTT; CDR3: CASSGLIGGGGNTIYF